Below are 7 T cell receptor beta chains sequenced from a single sample in a study of early T cells in non-severe SARS-CoV-2 infection (dated by TCRdb to 2020 to 2022). The library came from 5' RACE. Sequencer: NextSeq 500. The public reads were reprocessed in TCRdb via fastp at Q25 and MiXCR, keeping in-frame beta chains. Each CDR3 protein gets just one entry, which takes the most common genes and DNA from the rows behind it. Counted in this sample were some 77,000 distinct CDR3 sequences; roughly 12% of them appeared once. The top ten clones comprise 15% to 19% of the sample. The sample consisted of whole blood, taken at baseline. The receptors shown here come from an adult who was a healthcare worker with PCR-confirmed SARS-CoV-2 infection or an uninfected control (not recorded which). The donor label of this sample is uncertain.

This clonotype was counted ten times or more. The chain employs TRBV29-1 and TRBJ2-1; 7 nucleotides line up with TRBD2. Germline lookup yields CDR1 SQVTM and CDR2 ANQGSEA. The CDR3 loop spans 13 amino acids. The trim removed 6 bases at V and 8 bases at J, leaving 10 bases unmatched. This CDR3 reads CSVRLAAWDEQFF. The CDR3 DNA reads as TGCAGCGTCCGGCTAGCGGCTTGGGATGAGCAGTTCTTC.

This chain uses TRBV3-1 with TRBJ2-5; no reliable D call. Trimming stripped 1 base from V and 2 bases from J, with 8 bases between. The germline V gene encodes CDR1 LGHDT and CDR2 YNNKEL (reference sequence). The CDR3 has 14 amino acids. CDR3: CASSQAGQQETQYF. Written as DNA, the CDR3 is TGTGCCAGCAGCCAAGCTGGGCAGCAAGAGACCCAGTACTTC.

In its sample, this clonotype was seen a few times. The chain employs TRBV25-1 and TRBJ2-7; TRBD1 matches at 8 bases. This CDR3 has 13 residues. CDR1 is MGHDK, CDR2 SYGVNS, per germline. Trimming took 4 bases from V and 6 from J; bases not matched to a gene: 5. CDR3: CASSGTGFAEQYF. DNA for the CDR3: TGTGCCAGCAGTGGGACAGGGTTCGCCGAGCAGTACTTC.

This clonotype appeared a few times. The V gene is TRBV20-1, the J gene TRBJ1-6; D possibly corresponds to TRBD1 (6 bases). The V and J ends lost 7 bases and 10 bases respectively, with 20 bases between them. The CDR3 has 14 residues. Germline loops: CDR1 DFQATT, CDR2 SNEGSKA (reference sequence). The CDR3 region is CSVQIPGHNSPLHF. In DNA form, the CDR3 reads TGCAGTGTTCAGATCCCGGGACACAACTCACCCCTCCACTTT.

The chain uses TRBV19 and TRBJ2-3; TRBD2 matches at 7 bases. V shed 4 bases and J 5 bases; nucleotides not matched to a gene: 18. The CDR3 is 18 residues long. CDR1 is LNHDA, CDR2 SQIVND, per germline (reference sequence). In nucleotides, the CDR3 is TGTGCCAGTAGTAGAGAGAGCGGGATGTTGAAGGATCTAGATACGCAGTATTTT. Amino acids: CASSRESGMLKDLDTQYF.

The chain has TRBV3-1 and TRBJ2-1; 11 bases match TRBD2. Germline V gene data show CDR1 as LGHDT and CDR2 as YNNKEL (reference sequence). V dropped 1 base and J dropped 4; count of bases not matched to a gene: 6. The CDR3 loop spans 17 amino acids. The CDR3 reads CASSQGGTSGFYNEQFF. CDR3 DNA: TGTGCCAGCAGCCAAGGCGGGACTAGCGGTTTTTACAATGAGCAGTTCTTC.

This clonotype was found a few times. The CDR3 nucleotides are TGCAGTGCTACCACGCCCCGGGAAGGACTCCAAGAGACCCAGTACTTC. Translating gives CSATTPREGLQETQYF. The chain employs TRBV20-1 and TRBJ2-5, with D possibly matching TRBD2 (5 bases). The V end lost 4 bases, the J end lost 1 base, and 19 bases lay between the germline ends. CDR1 and CDR2 from the germline V gene are DFQATT and SNEGSKA (reference sequence). CDR3 length: 16 amino acids.